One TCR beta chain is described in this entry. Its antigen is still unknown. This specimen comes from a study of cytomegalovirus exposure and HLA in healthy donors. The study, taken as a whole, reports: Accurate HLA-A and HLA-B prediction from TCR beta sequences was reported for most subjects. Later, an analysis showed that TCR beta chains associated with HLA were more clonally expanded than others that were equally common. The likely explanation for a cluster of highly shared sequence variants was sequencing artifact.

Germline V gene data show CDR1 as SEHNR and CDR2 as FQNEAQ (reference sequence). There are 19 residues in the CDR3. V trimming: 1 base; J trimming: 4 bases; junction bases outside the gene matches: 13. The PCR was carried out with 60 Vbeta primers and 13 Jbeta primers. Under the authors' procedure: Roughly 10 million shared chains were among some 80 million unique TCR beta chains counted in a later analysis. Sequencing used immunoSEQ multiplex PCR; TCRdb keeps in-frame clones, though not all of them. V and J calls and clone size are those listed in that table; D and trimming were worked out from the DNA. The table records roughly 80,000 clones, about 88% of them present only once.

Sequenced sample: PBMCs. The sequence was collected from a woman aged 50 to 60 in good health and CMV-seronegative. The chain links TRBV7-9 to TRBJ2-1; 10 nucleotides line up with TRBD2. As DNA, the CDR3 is TGTGCCAGCAGCTTAGGGGATAGCGGGAGGTCTCCCGCTTACAATGAGCAGTTCTTC. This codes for CASSLGDSGRSPAYNEQFF.